The source of this TCR beta chain is a study of molecular identifiers for immune sequencing clone quantification. Sorting recovered naive CD8 T cells on a CD8+CD4-CCR7+CD45RA+ profile. TCRdb recomputed calls from the PCR reads with MiXCR, one row per CDR3 protein. The repertoire holds under 600,000 distinct CDR3 sequences, with 25% as singletons. The CDR3 has 13 residues. Germline V gene lookup returns CDR1 SEHNR and CDR2 FQNEAQ (reference sequence). Trimming removed 9 bases from V and 3 bases from J, with 14 bases in between. Sequences were obtained from naive CD8+ T cells from blood, with Jurkat cell RNA spiked in. The subset: FACS-sorted CD8+CD4-CCR7+CD45RA+ naive T cells. This chain joins TRBV7-9 and TRBJ1-2; D is perhaps TRBD1 (6 bases). This sequence was found in a human donor in good health. Some libraries in this study had Jurkat cell RNA spiked in. CDR3 sequence: CASTAGVDYGYTF. In DNA, the CDR3 is TGTGCCAGTACCGCAGGGGTCGACTATGGCTACACCTTC.